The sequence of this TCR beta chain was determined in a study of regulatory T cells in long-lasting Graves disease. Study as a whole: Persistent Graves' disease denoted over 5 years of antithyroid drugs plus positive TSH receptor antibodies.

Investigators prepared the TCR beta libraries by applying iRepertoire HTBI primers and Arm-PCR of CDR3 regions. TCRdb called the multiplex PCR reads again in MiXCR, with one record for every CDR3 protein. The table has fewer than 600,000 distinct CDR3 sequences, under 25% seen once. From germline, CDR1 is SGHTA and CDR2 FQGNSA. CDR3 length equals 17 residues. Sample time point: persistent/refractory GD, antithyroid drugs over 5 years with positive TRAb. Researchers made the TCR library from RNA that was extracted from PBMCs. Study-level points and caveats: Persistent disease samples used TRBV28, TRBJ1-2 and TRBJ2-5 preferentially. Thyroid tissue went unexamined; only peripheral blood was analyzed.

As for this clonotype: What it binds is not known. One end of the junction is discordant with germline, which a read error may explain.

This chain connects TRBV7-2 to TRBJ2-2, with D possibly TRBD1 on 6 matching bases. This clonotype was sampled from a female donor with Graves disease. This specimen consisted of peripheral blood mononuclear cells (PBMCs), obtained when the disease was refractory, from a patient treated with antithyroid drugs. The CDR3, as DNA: TGTGCCAGCACCTTAAAACTCAGGGGAGTCAACACCGGGGAGCTGTTTTTT. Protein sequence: CASTLKLRGVNTGELFF.